This T cell receptor (beta chain) was sequenced in a study of shared clonotypes between healthy human individuals. Overall study: CD4 naive and CD4 memory each took three plates per donor, while CD8 naive took two and CD8 memory one.

Once extracted for a subset, genomic DNA was divided evenly among several immunoSEQ plates. The assay was immunoSEQ multiplex PCR, and TCRdb's table has in-frame clones only and misses some. The data show 1,500,000 or so clones, approximately 98.5% seen once. This clone was seen only once. Antigen: not known. Study conclusions and caveats: Depth of sequencing was expected to influence donor clonotype sharing. Shared clonotypes: about 5.3% naive CD4, about 4% naive CD8, about 2.5% memory CD4, around 0.4% memory CD8.

V was clipped by 4 bases and J by 0 bases; unmatched bases: 16. CDR3 size: 19 residues. The germline CDR1 and CDR2 sequences are SQVTM and ANQGSEA. The chain joins TRBV29-1 to TRBJ2-1, with 9 nucleotides matching TRBD2. The sequencing sample was made of naive CD4+ T cells sorted from blood. Subset: CD45RA+ positively selected. The source of this sequence is a man aged 30-40 years in good health. The CDR3 reads CSVGGPGLAPTSSYNEQFF. The CDR3 coding sequence is TGCAGCGTTGGGGGCCCGGGACTAGCACCTACGAGCTCCTACAATGAGCAGTTCTTC.